One sample yielded the 25 T cell receptor beta chains listed below, sequenced in a study of cytomegalovirus exposure and HLA in healthy donors. The PCR made use of 60 Vbeta and 13 Jbeta primers. Method: immunoSEQ multiplex PCR; TCRdb's copy keeps in-frame clones and lacks some. Among fewer than 200,000 clones, about 77% were seen once, and the ten largest hold roughly 7.3%. Sequencing input: PBMCs. These receptors all come from a male donor in good health and CMV-seropositive.

The V and J genes are TRBV6-1 and TRBJ2-1; 11 bases are shared with TRBD2. The V gene end was trimmed by 2 bases and the J gene end by 5 bases; junction bases not matched to a gene: 8. The CDR3 runs 17 residues. The germline V gene has CDR1 MNHNS and CDR2 SASEGT. CDR3 residues: CASSENGLAGPDNEQFF. In DNA, the CDR3 is TGTGCCAGCAGTGAAAACGGACTAGCGGGCCCCGACAATGAGCAGTTCTTC.

The CDR3 sequence: CASSIVAGRLETQYF. CDR3 in DNA: TGTGCCAGTAGTATAGTGGCAGGGAGGTTAGAGACCCAGTACTTC. The chain has TRBV19 and TRBJ2-5; maybe TRBD2 (6 bases). The V gene lost 1 base and the J gene lost 4 bases, with 13 bases spanning the gap. CDR1 is LNHDA and CDR2 is SQIVND in the germline V gene (reference sequence). The CDR3 is 15 residues long.

The chain is built from TRBV29-1 and TRBJ1-2, with D possibly being TRBD1 (6 bases). The V gene's germline CDR1 is SQVTM and CDR2 ANQGSEA. V was pared by 6 bases and J by 4 bases, with 9 bases between. This CDR3 is built from 11 residues. Here the CDR3 DNA reads TGCAGCGTACAGGGCGGCTATGGCTACACCTTC. It codes for CSVQGGYGYTF.

This chain links TRBV30 with TRBJ2-7; 8 nucleotides line up with TRBD2. The V and J ends lost 3 bases and 5 bases, in that order; junction bases with no gene match: 9. Germline loops: CDR1 GTSNPN, CDR2 SVGIG (reference sequence). The CDR3 runs to 14 residues. In DNA, the CDR3 is TGTGCCTGGAGGAATGTAGCGGGGTCCCACGAGCAGTACTTC. It specifies CAWRNVAGSHEQYF.

The genes are TRBV7-9 and TRBJ2-3, with 8 bases lining up with TRBD2. Germline V lookup: CDR1 SEHNR, CDR2 FQNEAQ (reference sequence). The V gene end was trimmed by 5 bases and the J gene end by 0 bases; junction bases not matched to a gene: 4. The CDR3 length is 15 residues. The CDR3 loop reads CASSPGGRSTDTQYF. The CDR3 coding sequence is TGTGCCAGCAGCCCGGGGGGGCGGAGCACAGATACGCAGTATTTT. Full variable domain (outside the CDR3, taken from reference TRBV7-9 and TRBJ2-3): DTGVSQNPRHKITKRGQNVTFRCDPISEHNRLYWYRQTLGQGPEFLTYFQNEAQLEKSRLLSDRFSAERPKGSFSTLEIQRTEQGDSAMYLCASSPGGRSTDTQYFGPGTRLTVL.

This clone was counted a few times. DNA of the CDR3: TGTGCCAGCAGCTTGGGGGGGCGGGTAGATACGCAGTATTTT. This translates into CASSLGGRVDTQYF. The chain employs TRBV7-3 and TRBJ2-3; D might be TRBD2 (7 bases). V was clipped by 3 bases and J by 5 bases, with 12 bases between them. CDR1 and CDR2 from the germline V gene are SGHTA and FQGTGA. This CDR3 has 14 residues.

This sequence joins TRBV9 and TRBJ1-3, with a tentative D call TRBD1 (6 bases). The germline V gene encodes CDR1 SGDLS and CDR2 YYNGEE. V was cut by 3 bases and J by 1 base, with 14 bases left in between. The CDR3 is 16 residues long. CDR3 DNA sequence: TGTGCCAGCAGCGGTAAGCAGGGGCATTCTGGAAACACCATATATTTT. Encoded protein: CASSGKQGHSGNTIYF.

This clone has more than one count but fewer than ten. This chain links TRBV6-5 with TRBJ2-3; TRBD1 matches at 7 bases. Germline V gives CDR1 MNHEY, CDR2 SVGAGI. Trimming took 8 bases from V and 0 from J; bases not matched to a gene: 8. There are 15 residues in the CDR3. CDR3: CASLPTGSSTDTQYF. CDR3 nucleotides: TGTGCCAGCCTCCCGACAGGGTCTAGCACAGATACGCAGTATTTT.

This clone was counted a few times. The chain combines TRBV30 with TRBJ1-2, with 8 bases aligning to TRBD1. The CDR3 totals 14 residues. V shed 0 bases, J shed 4 bases, and the junction held 4 bases outside the gene matches. Germline CDR1 is GTSNPN and CDR2 is SVGIG (reference sequence). The CDR3, as DNA: TGTGCCTGGAGTGTAGACAGGGGACCCTATGGCTACACCTTC. This translates into CAWSVDRGPYGYTF.

This chain links TRBV6-1 with TRBJ1-5; a weak D match, TRBD1 (6 bases). V was trimmed by 6 bases and J by 4 bases, leaving 13 bases between them. Germline CDR1 reads MNHNS; CDR2 reads SASEGT. This CDR3 has 14 residues. The CDR3, as DNA: TGTGCCAGCAGGAGAGGGACACCTAATCAGCCCCAGCATTTT. Its translation: CASRRGTPNQPQHF.

The sample holds a few counts of this clone. Other DNA sequences in the sample encode the same CDR3. As DNA, the CDR3 is TGCGCCAGCAGCTTGGAGATAGCGGGGGAGCGAGATACGCAGTATTTT. It translates to CASSLEIAGERDTQYF. J is TRBJ2-3 and V is TRBV5-1; 9 nucleotides match TRBD2. The CDR3 runs 16 residues. Germline assignment: CDR1 SGHRS and CDR2 YFSETQ. The ends lost 0 bases at V and 5 bases at J; junction bases unmatched: 7.

This chain uses TRBV4-1 with TRBJ1-1; the D gene is possibly TRBD1 (5 bases). V lost 1 base, J lost 4 bases, and 13 bases lay in between. Germline assignment: CDR1 MGHRA and CDR2 YSYEKL. CDR3 length: 15 amino acids. CDR3 bases: TGCGCCAGCAGCCAAGGGGAAGGGGAGGGCACTGAAGCTTTCTTT. Translated, it gives CASSQGEGEGTEAFF.

This chain joins TRBV11-2 and TRBJ1-4; D unclear. V was shortened by 1 base and J by 4 bases, with 13 bases between the two germline ends. From germline, CDR1 is SGHAT and CDR2 FQNNGV. This CDR3 is built from 16 residues. In DNA, the CDR3 is TGTGCCAGCAGCTTAGCATCAGGTCGGATTAATGAAAAACTGTTTTTT. Translating gives CASSLASGRINEKLFF. Filled out from reference TRBV11-2 and TRBJ1-4, the complete variable domain reads EAGVAQSPRYKIIEKRQSVAFWCNPISGHATLYWYQQILGQGPKLLIQFQNNGVVDDSQLPKDRFSAERLKGVDSTLKIQPAKLEDSAVYLCASSLASGRINEKLFFGSGTQLSVL.

The chain uses TRBV5-1 and TRBJ1-1; 9 bases are a match to TRBD1. This CDR3 comprises 15 residues. CDR1 is SGHRS, CDR2 YFSETQ, per germline. V was clipped by 4 bases and J by 1 base; unmatched bases: 5. This CDR3 is CASSGDRATNTEAFF. The CDR3 DNA follows: TGCGCCAGCAGCGGGGACAGGGCTACGAACACTGAAGCTTTCTTT.

The chain links TRBV5-4 to TRBJ1-1, with 8 bases fitting TRBD1. V lost 3 bases to trimming and J lost 6 bases; unmatched junction nucleotides: 10. Germline CDR1 reads SGHNT; CDR2 reads YYREEE (reference sequence). The CDR3 totals 15 residues. CDR3 amino acids: CASSSRRTGTAEAFF. For the CDR3, the DNA is TGTGCCAGCAGCTCCAGGAGGACAGGGACCGCTGAAGCTTTCTTT.

The sample holds a few counts of this clone. This chain links TRBV7-9 with TRBJ1-1; TRBD1 matches 10 bases. J gave up 10 bases and V 5 bases, and 10 bases lay outside the gene matches. The CDR3 has 14 residues. CDR1 is SEHNR, CDR2 FQNEAQ, per germline (reference sequence). The CDR3 spells CASSAPGQGPRAFF. The DNA of the CDR3 is TGTGCCAGCAGCGCCCCGGGACAGGGGCCTCGAGCTTTCTTT.

The rearrangement joins TRBV4-1 to TRBJ2-2, with a tentative D call TRBD2 (5 bases). CDR1 MGHRA and CDR2 YSYEKL come from the germline V gene. V lost 0 bases and J lost 6, with 20 bases in between. The CDR3 is 18 residues long. The CDR3 region is CASSQDLRSRGWAGELFF. The CDR3 DNA reads as TGCGCCAGCAGCCAAGATCTAAGGTCTCGGGGTTGGGCCGGGGAGCTGTTTTTT.

V and J are TRBV2 and TRBJ1-5, with D perhaps TRBD1 (5 bases). This CDR3 has 15 amino acids. The ends were cut back, 4 bases at V and 1 base at J, with 11 bases in the middle. Germline assignment: CDR1 SNHLY and CDR2 FYNNEI. DNA of the CDR3: TGTGCCAGCAGTGGGGGGGTGGAGAGCAATCAGCCCCAGCATTTT. Amino acid sequence: CASSGGVESNQPQHF.

The J gene is TRBJ1-1, the V gene TRBV9; 7 bases match TRBD1. The CDR3 length is 17 residues. V lost 5 bases and J lost 3; bases outside the gene matches: 16. Germline V gene lookup returns CDR1 SGDLS and CDR2 YYNGEE. The CDR3 loop reads CASRGVRTGTVDTEAFF. Here the CDR3 DNA reads TGTGCCAGCAGGGGGGTGAGAACCGGGACAGTAGACACTGAAGCTTTCTTT.

The chain has TRBV6-4 and TRBJ2-2; D might be TRBD1 (5 bases). The CDR3 is made up of 14 amino acids. V shed 6 bases and J shed 3 bases, with 11 bases lying between them. The germline gives CDR1 MRHNA, CDR2 SNTAGT. CDR3 nucleotides: TGTGCCAGCAGGCCCCAGGGTTACACCGGGGAGCTGTTTTTT. Translation: CASRPQGYTGELFF.

Only a few counts were recorded for this clone. The gene calls are TRBV5-4 and TRBJ1-5, with D possibly TRBD1 on 5 matching bases. Between the trimmed V and J ends, which lost 4 bases and 3 bases, there was a span of 8 bases. There are 13 residues in the CDR3. CDR1 is SGHNT and CDR2 is YYREEE in the germline V gene (reference sequence). CDR3 sequence: CASSPGSNQPQHF. The CDR3 coding sequence is TGTGCCAGCAGCCCAGGGTCCAATCAGCCCCAGCATTTT.

Notes on this clone: Other DNA sequences of this sample code for an identical CDR3. The chain recombines TRBV5-1 with TRBJ2-1; the D gene is possibly TRBD1 (5 bases). V gave up 0 bases and J gave up 0 bases, with 7 bases separating them. The CDR3 is 15 residues long. Germline V lookup: CDR1 SGHRS, CDR2 YFSETQ. As DNA, the CDR3 is TGCGCCAGCAGCTTGGGACAGTCCTCCTACAATGAGCAGTTCTTC. As protein: CASSLGQSSYNEQFF.

The chain has TRBV4-1 and TRBJ1-1, with TRBD1 as a possible D gene (5 bases). Germline V lookup: CDR1 MGHRA, CDR2 YSYEKL. V lost 3 bases, J lost 10 bases, and 24 bases lay in between. The CDR3 length is 16 residues. The CDR3 DNA follows: TGCGCCAGCAGCCACCCTCCGGGACGGTCTTTGGGGGGAGCTTTCTTT. Encoded protein: CASSHPPGRSLGGAFF.

This clone was found a few times. The J gene is TRBJ1-1, the V gene TRBV5-1; possibly TRBD1 for D (6 bases). Trimming removed 2 bases at V and 2 bases at J, with 10 bases between. From germline, CDR1 is SGHRS and CDR2 YFSETQ. The CDR3 is made up of 14 amino acids. The CDR3 nucleotides read TGCGCCAGCAGCTTAGGGGGGGCCAACACTGAAGCTTTCTTT. This sequence encodes CASSLGGANTEAFF.

The genes are TRBV5-1 and TRBJ2-1, with 9 bases aligning to TRBD1. V lost 3 bases and J lost 4; bases outside the gene matches: 11. Germline V lookup: CDR1 SGHRS, CDR2 YFSETQ. CDR3 size: 17 residues. CDR3 in DNA: TGCGCCAGCAGCTATCTAAGGACAGGGGAGGAATACAATGAGCAGTTCTTC. Translated, it gives CASSYLRTGEEYNEQFF.